The clone carrying this T cell receptor (beta chain) was detected ten times or more. The data belong to a study of Graves' ophthalmopathy and Graves' hyperthyroidism. The sequenced template was RNA, covering the TCR beta CDR3 region. Second-round multiplex PCR followed a first-round RT-PCR using HTBI primers. TCRdb reanalysed the multiplex PCR reads using MiXCR and keeps one entry per CDR3 protein. The sample holds more than 1,000,000 distinct CDR3 sequences, less than 45% seen once. Trimming left V 3 bases short and J 5 bases short, with 11 bases between. This CDR3 spans 14 amino acids. The germline V gene has CDR1 SGDLS and CDR2 YYNGEE.

What was sequenced was peripheral blood or thyroid tissue (not recorded which). This TCR came from an adult man with Graves' hyperthyroidism. The rearrangement links TRBV9 to TRBJ2-2; D may be TRBD2 (5 bases). CDR3 nucleotide sequence: TGTGCCAGCAGCGCCCAACTAGGGACCGGGGAGCTGTTTTTT. It translates to CASSAQLGTGELFF.